This T cell receptor beta chain appears in the sequencing data of a study of blood T cell repertoires in COVID-19. The wider study: Researchers got acute and convalescent COVID-19 samples from the United States, Italy and Spain. Nucleic acid was either cDNA or gDNA, and it came from T cells, B-cell-depleted T cells, or PBMCs.

The CDR3 consists of 16 residues. The J segment lost 9 bases and the V segment lost 3 bases, leaving 11 bases of the junction unmatched. The germline V gene encodes CDR1 SGHRS and CDR2 YFSETQ. Under the authors' procedure: Nucleated cell counts were estimated from reference gene primer amplification. The table came from immunoSEQ multiplex PCR; TCRdb's copy has only in-frame clones and leaves some out. For V, J and clone size, that table is used; D and trimming come from the DNA. The table includes under 200,000 clones, approximately 90% detected once. This clonotype was sampled from a man in his 60s with active or convalescent COVID-19. The gene calls are TRBV5-1 and TRBJ2-1, with 11 positions matching TRBD1. Specimen: peripheral blood. CDR3 DNA sequence: TGCGCCAGCAGCTCCCTAGGACAGGGGGCGCGAAGTGAGCAGTTCTTC. This gives the protein CASSSLGQGARSEQFF.